This T cell receptor (beta chain) comes out of a study of T cells after posttransplantation cyclophosphamide (dated by TCRdb to 2016 to 2017). Some background on the complete study: The study tracked T cell repertoire reconstitution by TRB sequencing after myeloablative bone marrow transplantation using posttransplantation cyclophosphamide as GVHD prophylaxis. Samples from under 40 PTCy-treated patients and over 15 related bone marrow donors of those patients were subjected to antigen receptor sequencing. Blood from all 35 or so PTCy patients with 1-year posttransplant specimens was subjected to TRB sequencing. In 3 patients, TRB sequencing was also performed on up to roughly 3 more blood samples taken 2 to 5.2 years after transplant, and in 4 patients, pretransplant blood was also TRB-sequenced. TRA and TRB clonality were tightly correlated in eight to ten samples, so subsequent TCR analyses focused on TRB only. Public TRB sequences were queried against a database of over 3,600 sequences associated with responses to pathogens, tumor antigens, self-antigens and alloantigens. What the research found in general, with its limitations: Donor-recipient similarity was low at 1-2 months but rose over the first year, and later blood repertoires were often dominated by donor CD8+ memory clones. The TRB repertoires of T cells infiltrating skin or GI tract showed only limited overlap with the TRB repertoires of T cells in blood. Across roughly 49 patients, TRB clonality was highly associated with recipient CMV seropositivity and CMV reactivation, and PTCy diversity was similar to diversity in CNI/methotrexate controls.

The treatment or condition label of this sample denotes: high-dose cyclophosphamide on days +3 and +4 as single-agent GVHD prophylaxis. PTCy patients received busulfan and fludarabine conditioning, a related or unrelated marrow graft, and cyclophosphamide on days +3 and +4. PTCy-treated patients came from a prospective multi-institutional clinical trial. Peripheral blood and bone marrow mononuclear cells were isolated by Ficoll-Hypaque density centrifugation and cryopreserved. CD4+ and CD8+ T cells, including naive and memory subsets, were sorted by FACS using a FACSAria II. Only one count was recorded for this clone. The specificity of this receptor is unknown. No base qualities exist here, and no much larger clone lies one base off it. V is trimmed back by 6 bases and J by 1 base, and the junction contains 4 bases that no gene match accounts for. The germline V gene supplies CDR1 MNHNS and CDR2 SASEGT. Taken from cysteine to phenylalanine, the CDR3 has 14 residues. Here the CDR3 DNA is all that survives: 42 bases in frame from base 1.

Genomic DNA was the input for TRB sequencing, which was run either with the immunoSEQ assay at survey resolution or with the hsTCRB kit. Under the source paper's analysis protocol: The immunoSEQ software handled initial read processing, and the LymphoSeq R package was used for repertoire analyses. For each TRB dataset, clonality was calculated as 1 minus normalized Shannon entropy, and the Gini coefficient was computed as well. Phenotypes of unsorted samples were inferred by mapping TRB sequences from sorted subsets of the recipient or donor onto unsorted samples of the same recipient. TCRdb took over this immuneACCESS table, retaining in-frame rearrangements with V and J assigned. Such tables are incomplete; in checked studies, under half of the missing clones stem from an unresolved V gene, and the remainder is unexplained. That table furnishes V, J and clone size, whereas the DNA furnished D and trimming. For this sample there are 15,000 to 20,000 clones; 60% to 80% appear just once. Approximately 31% of the sample lies in the top ten.

The rearrangement joined TRBV6-1 to TRBJ1-1, and TRBD1 aligns with 8 junction nucleotides. Sequenced material: CD8+ T cells sorted from PBMCs, taken 1903 days after a stem cell transplant with posttransplant cyclophosphamide. The sequence was collected from a female patient in her thirties or forties who received an allogeneic stem cell transplant from a related donor, was CMV-positive, and had no GVHD. The graft donor may be the source of some T cells after a transplant. The CDR3 region reads CASSTDRGNTEAFF. In nucleotides, the sequence is TGTGCCAGCAGCACAGACAGGGGGAACACTGAAGCTTTCTTT.